The present T cell receptor beta chain was sequenced within a study of CD4 T cells in relation to SARS-CoV-2 and coronaviruses. Study-level findings and limits: The cross-reactivity analysis covered only spike protein, not other viral proteins.

The table lists this clone with a few counts. Antigen: not known. Before the COVID-19 pandemic, during about 2011-2019, CD4+ T cells were taken from unexposed donors. Isolation of CD4+ T cells took place after less than 11 days in culture. As cell numbers allowed, unexposed-donor CD4+ T cells faced SARS-CoV-2 S/N and four cold-coronavirus spikes. The CDR3 length is 15 residues. Per the germline V gene, CDR1 is LGHNA and CDR2 is YSLEER. Deletions cut 1 base from V and 0 bases from J, with 9 bases between. Some clones are missing from TCRdb's copy, which holds only in-frame ones; the method was immunoSEQ multiplex PCR. In the table there are about 12,000 clones, around four fifths of which are singletons.

This clonotype originated in a human donor in good health. The V gene is TRBV4-3, the J gene TRBJ1-1, with D perhaps matching TRBD1 (5 bases). Source material: CD4+ T cells from PBMCs, cultured in vitro. CDR3 DNA: TGCGCCAGCAGCCAAGCGGAGGGGTTGAACACTGAAGCTTTCTTT. This encodes CASSQAEGLNTEAFF.